The sequence of this T cell receptor beta chain was determined in a study of tumor-infiltrating lymphocytes in primary liver carcinoma (dated by TCRdb to about 2017). The study in broad terms: The five patients, three men and two women aged 30 to 69 years, had hepatocellular carcinoma (four) or combined HCC and intrahepatic cholangiocarcinoma (one). The tumors of the five patients were staged as T1-T3 N0M0, with maximum diameters ranging from roughly 4.2 to 10 cm. Each sample produced roughly 3.5 to 8 million productive TCRbeta reads, and read depth showed no significant difference between tissue types. For each liver tumor, the study sampled five regions along with adjacent normal tissue and blood, and applied TCRbeta repertoire sequencing, expression microarrays and whole-exome sequencing. TCRbeta repertoire sequencing covered 35 or so specimens from 5 patients: around 25 tumor regions, 5 adjacent noncancerous liver tissues and 5 peripheral blood samples. To link TCRbeta repertoire diversity to the local molecular phenotype, the approximately 26 tumor region samples were profiled with Agilent mRNA microarrays. Technical replicate repertoires showed high reproducibility, with mean shared-clone rates approximately 0.89 and correlation coefficients above 0.98. Broad study findings and their caveats: Consistent with antigen-driven expansion, pairs of tumor regions showed higher repertoire overlap (mean roughly 36%) than either tumor-adjacent pairs (around 17%) or tumor-blood pairs (around 14%). Only the TCR beta chain was sequenced, so true repertoire diversity is likely underestimated because unpaired alpha chains were not captured. Only about 8-25% of top clones were present in all five regions of a tumor, suggesting spatial heterogeneity of tumor-infiltrating T cells. Only 4 or 5 patients were included in the study, and the authors note that the findings should be validated in a larger study. Comparison of CD4+ and CD8+ T cell repertoires was precluded by the use of bulk unsorted samples. The top 250 clones made up a significantly larger repertoire fraction in tumors than in blood (p = 0.039).

Notes on this clonotype: The antigen this receptor binds is unknown. An end of the junction does not agree with germline; a read error may underlie this.

Using a constant-region primer and ProtoScript II reverse transcriptase, TCRbeta-specific cDNA was reverse-transcribed from approximately 0.5 ug total RNA. The TCRbeta libraries were prepared through three rounds of nested multiplex PCR following a slightly modified ARM-PCR procedure. Each of the first two PCR rounds ran for approximately 10 cycles and used multiplex TRBV1-TRBV30 forward primers together with a Cbeta reverse primer. Sample barcodes and Illumina adapters were attached in a final 25-cycle PCR using Deep VentR polymerase. Before sequencing, amplicons between 200 and 500 bp were purified from gel using a QIAquick gel extraction kit. The TCRbeta amplicons were sequenced with 250-bp paired-end reads on an Illumina HiSeq 2500. The study's own analysis went as follows. Trimmomatic v0.33 was used to quality-trim the reads, and FLASH v1.2.11 was used to merge paired reads so that full CDR3 sequences could be recovered. MiGEC v1.2.1b assigned V, D and J germline segments to the rearranged TCRbeta sequences. Clonotype statistics and Shannon-Wiener diversity indices were computed with VDJtools v1.0.0. Except for diversity analysis, only each sample's 250 most abundant clonotypes were used in subsequent analyses to reduce sampling bias. TCRdb reran the public reads through fastp at Q25 and MiXCR, keeping productive beta chains. A single entry per CDR3 protein holds the most common genes and DNA from its merged rows. The V and J calls and clone size are TCRdb's, not the authors'. In all, the sample holds about 99,000 distinct CDR3 sequences, and almost 70% of those were seen once. The ten largest clonotypes hold around 9.1% of the sample.

Including cysteine and phenylalanine, the CDR3 has 14 amino acids. Just CDR3 DNA is preserved here, 42 bases in frame from base 1. From the germline V gene, CDR1 is MDHEN and CDR2 is SYDVKM. Total RNA and DNA were co-extracted without cell sorting from approximately 20-30 mg of bulk tissue using the AllPrep DNA/RNA mini kit. Surgical resection was performed in China between 2015 and March 2016 on about 5 patients with histopathologically diagnosed primary liver carcinoma. At the time of sampling, the patients were treatment-naive and had chronic HBV infection. Five spatially separated regions were sampled per tumor: superior, inferior, left-lateral and right-lateral poles, plus the tumor centre. According to histology, viable tumor cells made up more than 80% of every tumor sample. Pieces of fresh tumor and adjacent tissue were cut in half, with one half kept in RNAlater at -80 degrees C and the other half sent for histology.

The specimen sequenced was liver tumor tissue from sampling region 5. This specimen's cell subset or site label, interpreted: tumor region T5, tumor centre. The chain links TRBV28 with TRBJ2-7; TRBD1 fits 10 bases in the junction. The origin of this receptor is a woman aged 60-70 years with primary liver carcinoma and hepatitis B virus infection. The nucleotide sequence reads TGTACCAGCGAGGGGGACAGGGGAATCTACGAGCAGTACTTC. Its protein is CTSEGDRGIYEQYF.